Below are 9 T cell receptor beta chains sequenced from a single sample in a study of OX40 agonist ivuxolimab in advanced cancers. Clones were read by immunoSEQ multiplex PCR, and TCRdb kept only the in-frame ones, dropping some. Altogether tens of thousands of clones are present, over 60% being singletons, with the ten largest covering 20% to 25%. This material consisted of CD4+ or CD8+ T cells sorted from blood, taken in a trial of the OX40 agonist ivuxolimab. The receptors come from an adult with an advanced solid tumor such as melanoma, head and neck, liver or kidney cancer.

The rearrangement joins TRBV6-1 to TRBJ1-5; TRBD1 matches at 10 bases. V lost 6 bases to trimming and J lost 8 bases; unmatched junction nucleotides: 7. The germline gives CDR1 MNHNS, CDR2 SASEGT. The CDR3 runs 14 residues. CDR3 in amino acids: CASRAGTGVEPQHF. Here the CDR3 DNA reads TGTGCCAGCAGGGCCGGGACAGGGGTTGAGCCCCAGCATTTT.

This sequence joins TRBV5-1 and TRBJ2-2, with D perhaps TRBD1 (6 bases). Trimming took off 0 bases at V and 8 bases at J, with 11 bases between the two ends. The CDR3 is made up of 14 amino acids. CDR1 SGHRS and CDR2 YFSETQ come from the germline V gene. The CDR3 loop reads CASSLAPQGGELFF. As DNA, the CDR3 is TGCGCCAGCAGCTTGGCCCCTCAGGGGGGGGAGCTGTTTTTT.

CDR3 DNA sequence: TGTGCCAGCAGCCCCACTAGCGGGACAGGGCTTTCCGGTGAAAAACTGTTTTTT. It codes for CASSPTSGTGLSGEKLFF. The chain links TRBV7-9 to TRBJ1-4; 9 positions match TRBD1. The CDR3 runs to 18 residues. Germline CDR1 SEHNR, CDR2 FQNEAQ (reference sequence). Losses at the gene ends were 5 bases for V and 7 bases for J; bases not matched to a gene: 17.

The CDR3 DNA follows: TGTGCCAGCAGGCCCACTAGCGGGGGTTACGAGCAGTACTTC. Translation: CASRPTSGGYEQYF. The V and J genes are TRBV7-2 and TRBJ2-7; 11 nucleotides line up with TRBD2. CDR1 is SGHTA and CDR2 is FQGNSA in the germline V gene. The length of the CDR3 is 14 residues. With 6 bases clipped from V and 4 bases from J, the junction kept 5 bases outside the gene matches.

The chain couples TRBV18 to TRBJ2-1; maybe TRBD1 (6 bases). CDR1 KGHSH and CDR2 LQKENI come from the germline V gene. Trimming shortened V by 2 bases and J by 7 bases, and 9 bases separated the two germline ends. This CDR3 spans 13 amino acids. The CDR3 reads CASSPYRDNEQFF. In DNA form, the CDR3 reads TGTGCCAGCTCACCATACAGGGATAATGAGCAGTTCTTC.

The chain couples TRBV6-1 to TRBJ2-5, with D tentatively TRBD1 (6 bases). The J call may be in error: the DNA end matches TRBJ2-7 better. Germline CDR1 MNHNS, CDR2 SASEGT. There are 16 residues in the CDR3. The CDR3 is CASSVPRLAGAYEQYF. CDR3 coding DNA: TGTGCCAGCAGTGTCCCCAGGTTGGCAGGGGCCTACGAGCAGTACTTC.

The V call is TRBV28, the J call TRBJ2-5; perhaps D is TRBD1 or TRBD2 (5 bases each). The CDR3 consists of 13 residues. Germline V gene lookup returns CDR1 MDHEN and CDR2 SYDVKM. Trimming took 2 bases from V and 4 from J, leaving 8 bases between them. Here the CDR3 reads CASSLRGAETQYF. In DNA, the CDR3 is TGTGCCAGCAGTTTAAGGGGAGCAGAGACCCAGTACTTC.

The J gene is TRBJ2-3, the V gene TRBV29-1; 8 bases are shared with TRBD2. V gave up 7 bases and J gave up 3 bases; unmatched junction bases: 6. The length of the CDR3 is 13 residues. Per the germline V gene, CDR1 is SQVTM and CDR2 is ANQGSEA. Here the CDR3 DNA reads TGCAGCGCAAGGACTAGCACGACAGATACGCAGTATTTT. Translated, it gives CSARTSTTDTQYF.

This chain uses TRBV6-1 with TRBJ1-2, with D unresolved. CDR1 and CDR2 (germline): MNHNS, SASEGT. The CDR3 is 11 residues long. V lost 5 bases, J lost 8 bases, and 9 bases lay in between. This CDR3 is CASSQGRGYTF. The CDR3 nucleotides read TGTGCCAGCAGTCAAGGGCGAGGCTACACCTTC.